A single sample gave rise to the 6 T cell receptor beta chains below, sequenced in a study of breast tumors, draining lymph nodes, adjacent tissues. Samples came from axillary lymph nodes draining the breast cancer. TCRdb called the multiplex PCR reads again in MiXCR, with one record for every CDR3 protein. Among 150,000 to 200,000 distinct CDR3 sequences listed, around a third were seen once. Material for sequencing was axillary lymph node tissue. These receptors came from a female donor with breast cancer. Some clones in this sample may be carry-over from other donors' samples.

This clonotype was counted ten times or more. V and J are TRBV7-9 and TRBJ2-7; D is ambiguous. Germline assignment: CDR1 SEHNR and CDR2 FQNEAQ (reference sequence). Trimming removed 1 base from V and 6 bases from J, with 16 bases in between. The CDR3 runs to 15 residues. The CDR3 spells CASSLVQALFTEQYF. The CDR3 DNA follows: TGTGCCAGCAGCTTAGTTCAGGCGTTATTCACCGAGCAGTACTTC.

V usage is TRBV12-5 and J usage is TRBJ1-1; the match to TRBD1 covers 8 bases. CDR1 LGHNT and CDR2 FRNRAP come from the germline V gene. Germline trimming cut 3 bases from V and 5 bases from J; bases unmatched to any gene: 8. CDR3 size: 15 residues. CDR3 loop: CASGLAQGAATEAFF. In DNA form, the CDR3 reads TGTGCTAGTGGTTTAGCCCAGGGGGCAGCTACTGAAGCTTTCTTT.

On this clonotype: One end of the junction does not line up with germline, which may come from a read error. The rearrangement links TRBV29-1 to TRBJ2-3, with 8 bases lining up with TRBD1. The CDR3 contains 12 residues. Germline CDR1 SQVTM, CDR2 ANQGSEA. Here the CDR3 reads CGVQDRADTQYF. The CDR3 bases are TGCGGCGTCCAGGACAGGGCAGATACGCAGTATTTT.

There are many counts of this clonotype. The CDR3 reads CASSVSTTSTNEKLFF. As DNA, the CDR3 is TGTGCCAGCAGTGTATCCACGACCTCAACTAATGAAAAACTGTTTTTT. The chain employs TRBV2 and TRBJ1-4; D uncertain. Germline CDR1 SNHLY, CDR2 FYNNEI. Trimming stripped 4 bases from V and 0 bases from J, with 12 bases between. The CDR3 covers 16 residues.

On this clonotype: A read error may produce the germline difference seen at one junction end. This chain links TRBV27 with TRBJ2-7, with a tentative D call TRBD1 (6 bases). CDR3 size: 14 residues. Germline CDR1 reads MNHEY; CDR2 reads SMNVEV (reference sequence). CDR3 DNA sequence: TGTGCCAGCAGTTTCCCTGGGACATTCTACGAGCAGTGCTTC. This codes for CASSFPGTFYEQCF.

This clonotype has ten or more counts. The chain recombines TRBV9 with TRBJ2-7, with D perhaps assigned TRBD1 or TRBD2 (5 bases each). Germline assignment: CDR1 SGDLS and CDR2 YYNGEE. The CDR3 consists of 14 residues. V was pared by 4 bases and J by 3 bases, with 14 bases between. This CDR3 reads CASSPSGTDYEQYF. The CDR3 DNA is TGTGCCAGCAGCCCATCCGGGACGGACTACGAGCAGTACTTC.